These 3 T cell receptor beta chains originate from one sample sequenced in a study of response to subunit inactivated influenza vaccine listed by TCRdb under 2018. Library generation was performed with RT-PCR. The sample was run on an Illumina HiSeq 2500. TCRdb handled the public reads itself, with Q25 trimming in fastp and clone calling in MiXCR, and kept productive beta chains. One record per CDR3 amino acid sequence lists the most common genes and DNA. The sample has 150,000 to 200,000 distinct CDR3 sequences on record, approximately 12% of them singletons. About 31% of the sample belongs to the ten largest clones. The same sample was also studied in work on T cells expressing NK-cell markers. That second publication adds: The TCR beta cDNA libraries were made using 5'RACE template switching, a step that added both a universal primer site and unique molecular identifiers.

This material consisted of CD8+ T cells sorted from PBMCs, taken roughly 12 days after vaccination. These receptors originate from a man aged 45-65 years who received an inactivated influenza vaccine. Donor details come from another sample of the same person, matched by shared clones.

The rearrangement links TRBV15 to TRBJ2-5; no definite D call. The V and J ends lost 6 bases and 5 bases respectively, with 13 bases between them. This CDR3 has 13 amino acids. From germline, CDR1 is LNHNV and CDR2 YYDKDF (reference sequence). Here the CDR3 reads CATRCEICETQYF. Written as DNA, the CDR3 is TGTGCCACCAGGTGCGAGATCTGTGAGACCCAGTACTTC.

The rearrangement uses TRBV7-2 and TRBJ1-5, with TRBD1 matching over 9 bases. Germline V gene lookup returns CDR1 SGHTA and CDR2 FQGNSA. The CDR3 totals 15 residues. V lost 1 base, J lost 5 bases, and 3 bases stayed unmatched. The CDR3 nucleotides are TGTGCCAGCAGCTTAGGGTGGGACAGGGATCAGCCCCAGCATTTT. Its translation: CASSLGWDRDQPQHF.

V is TRBV3-1 and J is TRBJ2-1; 11 bases are shared with TRBD2. The CDR3 totals 18 residues. From germline, CDR1 is LGHDT and CDR2 YNNKEL (reference sequence). The V segment lost 3 bases and the J segment 2 bases; nucleotides outside the gene matches: 9. The CDR3 loop is CASSQAASGGRTYNEQFF. In DNA, the CDR3 is TGTGCCAGCAGCCAGGCGGCTAGCGGGGGGAGGACCTACAATGAGCAGTTCTTC.